The 22 T cell receptor beta chains listed next were all sequenced from one sample in a study of cytomegalovirus exposure and HLA in healthy donors. This PCR relied on a set of 60 Vbeta primers and 13 Jbeta primers. The assay was immunoSEQ multiplex PCR, and TCRdb's table has in-frame clones only and misses some. This table holds around 130,000 clones, 60% to 75% found once. Material: PBMCs. The receptor source for this set is a woman aged 35 to 49 in good health and CMV-seropositive.

This sequence joins TRBV6-5 and TRBJ2-7, with 7 positions matching TRBD1. The V gene end was trimmed by 3 bases and the J gene end by 3 bases; junction bases not matched to a gene: 5. The germline gives CDR1 MNHEY, CDR2 SVGAGI. This CDR3 contains 14 residues. CDR3 residues: CASSYKGTVYEQYF. For the CDR3, the DNA is TGTGCCAGCAGTTATAAAGGGACAGTCTACGAGCAGTACTTC.

Here the CDR3 reads CASHQQGAKETQYF. The CDR3, as DNA: TGTGCCAGTCACCAGCAGGGGGCAAAAGAGACCCAGTACTTC. This chain connects TRBV2 to TRBJ2-5, with 8 bases fitting TRBD1. CDR1 is SNHLY, CDR2 FYNNEI, per germline. V shed 9 bases, J shed 3 bases, and the junction held 9 bases outside the gene matches. This CDR3 has 14 amino acids.

The chain joins TRBV6-5 to TRBJ2-7, with 7 bases that match TRBD2. This CDR3 region has 15 residues. V trimming: 3 bases; J trimming: 3 bases; junction bases outside the gene matches: 8. Germline V gene data show CDR1 as MNHEY and CDR2 as SVGAGI. The CDR3 spells CASSYSGTNVYEQYF. In DNA, the CDR3 is TGTGCCAGCAGTTATTCCGGGACTAACGTCTACGAGCAGTACTTC.

The chain is built from TRBV6-5 and TRBJ1-1; 8 nucleotides match TRBD1. After removal of 0 bases from V and 7 bases from J, the junction contained 10 bases not matched to a gene. The CDR3 runs 16 residues. From germline, CDR1 is MNHEY and CDR2 SVGAGI. In DNA, the CDR3 is TGTGCCAGCAGTTACTCACCGGGACAGGAAGGGATTGAAGCTTTCTTT. It yields the protein CASSYSPGQEGIEAFF.

This clone was recorded a few times. This sequence joins TRBV29-1 and TRBJ1-2, with a weak D call TRBD1 (5 bases). Germline CDR1 reads SQVTM; CDR2 reads ANQGSEA. This CDR3 region has 12 residues. Trimming cost V 1 base and J 8 bases, with 11 bases left between them. As DNA, the CDR3 is TGCAGCGTTGAAGGAAATGACAGCGGCTACACCTTC. It yields the protein CSVEGNDSGYTF. Full variable domain (remainder filled in from reference TRBV29-1 and TRBJ1-2): SAVISQKPSRDICQRGTSLTIQCQVDSQVTMMFWYRQQPGQSLTLIATANQGSEATYESGFVIDKFPISRPNLTFSTLTVSNMSPEDSSIYLCSVEGNDSGYTFGSGTRLTVV.

The chain joins TRBV7-9 to TRBJ1-4; D perhaps matches TRBD1 (5 bases). Germline V gives CDR1 SEHNR, CDR2 FQNEAQ (reference sequence). Trimming cost V 3 bases and J 7 bases, with 9 bases left between them. The CDR3 loop spans 13 amino acids. DNA of the CDR3: TGTGCCAGCAGCTTTAATAGGGGTGAAAAACTGTTTTTT. Encoded protein: CASSFNRGEKLFF.

The rearrangement joins TRBV7-8 to TRBJ1-6; 8 bases are shared with TRBD1. In germline, CDR1 is SGHVS, CDR2 FQNEAQ. V lost 3 bases, J lost 7 bases, and 2 bases stayed unmatched. The CDR3 is 14 residues long. CDR3 sequence reads: CASSLTGVNSPLHF. The CDR3 DNA sequence: TGTGCCAGCAGCTTGACAGGGGTAAATTCACCCCTCCACTTT.

The gene calls are TRBV30 and TRBJ1-2; D is uncertain. The V end was cut by 0 bases, the J end by 7 bases, with 9 bases between. Germline V gene data show CDR1 as GTSNPN and CDR2 as SVGIG (reference sequence). This CDR3 region has 12 residues. The DNA of the CDR3 is TGTGCCTGGAGTGTGATGAGAACTGGCTACACCTTC. Protein product: CAWSVMRTGYTF.

The chain combines TRBV2 with TRBJ2-5; 8 nucleotides line up with TRBD1. Germline V gene sequence: CDR1 SNHLY, CDR2 FYNNEI. V was clipped by 7 bases and J by 0 bases; unmatched bases: 4. CDR3 length: 14 residues. As DNA, the CDR3 is TGTGCCAGCATGGGACAGGAGTACCAAGAGACCCAGTACTTC. It specifies CASMGQEYQETQYF.

The J gene is TRBJ1-1, the V gene TRBV13, with D unclear. The germline gives CDR1 PRHDT, CDR2 FYEKMQ (reference sequence). Deletions cut 1 base from V and 1 base from J, with 7 bases between. CDR3 size: 14 residues. DNA for the CDR3: TGTGCCAGCAGCTTAGAGGCGGCGAACACTGAAGCTTTCTTT. Translation: CASSLEAANTEAFF. Filled out from reference TRBV13 and TRBJ1-1, the complete variable domain reads AAGVIQSPRHLIKEKRETATLKCYPIPRHDTVYWYQQGPGQDPQFLISFYEKMQSDKGSIPDRFSAQQFSDYHSELNMSSLELGDSALYFCASSLEAANTEAFFGQGTRLTVV.

V is TRBV5-1 and J is TRBJ1-2, with D unresolved. The germline CDR1 and CDR2 sequences are SGHRS and YFSETQ. Trimming left V 0 bases short and J 5 bases short, with 14 bases between. The CDR3 runs 15 residues. The CDR3 is CASSLVGRGGYGYTF. CDR3 coding DNA: TGCGCCAGCAGCTTGGTCGGGAGAGGAGGATATGGCTACACCTTC.

The rearrangement links TRBV28 to TRBJ1-1, with a weak D call TRBD1 (6 bases). From germline, CDR1 is MDHEN and CDR2 SYDVKM. The ends were cut back, 5 bases at V and 3 bases at J, with 19 bases in the middle. The CDR3 has 16 amino acids. The CDR3 is CASSPLRDTGHTEAFF. The CDR3 DNA sequence: TGTGCCAGCAGTCCCCTCCGGGACACAGGGCACACTGAAGCTTTCTTT.

The genes are TRBV7-3 and TRBJ1-6; the match to TRBD1 covers 9 bases. Germline CDR1 and CDR2: SGHTA and FQGTGA. Losses at the gene ends were 4 bases for V and 7 bases for J; bases not matched to a gene: 5. The CDR3 is 15 residues long. The CDR3 bases are TGTGCCAGCAGCTCACAGGGGGCGGCCAATTCACCCCTCCACTTT. It encodes CASSSQGAANSPLHF.

This clone was counted between two and nine times. This rearrangement joins TRBV2 to TRBJ1-2, with TRBD1 matching 12 bases. The germline V gene encodes CDR1 SNHLY and CDR2 FYNNEI. V shed 4 bases and J 4 bases; nucleotides not matched to a gene: 4. The CDR3 consists of 15 residues. This chain's CDR3 is CASSVGTGGIYGYTF. The CDR3 DNA reads TGTGCCAGCAGTGTTGGGACAGGGGGCATCTATGGCTACACCTTC.

This chain links TRBV5-8 with TRBJ2-7, with 12 nucleotides matching TRBD2. The J segment lost 3 bases and the V segment lost 5 bases, leaving 6 bases of the junction unmatched. The CDR3 loop spans 15 amino acids. Germline V gives CDR1 SGHTS, CDR2 YDEGEE. CDR3 loop: CASRLTSGSLYEQYF. The CDR3 DNA is TGTGCCAGCAGGTTGACTAGCGGGAGTCTCTACGAGCAGTACTTC.

The rearrangement joins TRBV4-1 to TRBJ2-3; D call uncertain. Germline values: CDR1 MGHRA, CDR2 YSYEKL. The CDR3 runs to 15 residues. V lost 3 bases and J lost 6, with 16 bases in between. Written as DNA, the CDR3 is TGCGCCAGCAGCCAGAGTGAGGCATCCATTGATACGCAGTATTTT. Translating gives CASSQSEASIDTQYF.

The chain combines TRBV7-2 with TRBJ2-7, with TRBD2 matching over 7 bases. Germline-derived CDR1 and CDR2 are SGHTA and FQGNSA. The CDR3 has 14 amino acids. Losses at the gene ends were 1 base for V and 5 bases for J; bases not matched to a gene: 5. The CDR3: CASSLDAGVDEQYF. CDR3 nucleotides: TGTGCCAGCAGCTTAGACGCGGGAGTGGACGAGCAGTACTTC.

This chain joins TRBV7-2 and TRBJ1-2, with 12 bases matching TRBD1. With 5 bases clipped from V and 4 bases from J, the junction kept 11 bases outside the gene matches. This CDR3 spans 17 amino acids. CDR1 and CDR2 (germline): SGHTA, FQGNSA. This CDR3 is CASSPRGTGGEGYGYTF. Written as DNA, the CDR3 is TGTGCCAGCAGCCCTAGAGGGACAGGGGGCGAGGGCTATGGCTACACCTTC.

The V and J genes are TRBV9 and TRBJ1-1; TRBD1 matches 10 bases. CDR3 length: 15 amino acids. Looked up from germline, CDR1 is SGDLS and CDR2 is YYNGEE. Trimming removed 3 bases from V and 3 bases from J; junction bases left unmatched: 5. CDR3 DNA: TGTGCCAGCAGCGCCCGACAGGGGGCGTACACTGAAGCTTTCTTT. Translating it yields CASSARQGAYTEAFF.

This clone was observed a single time. This chain links TRBV12-5 with TRBJ2-5; tentatively, D is TRBD1 (6 bases). The assigned J gene may be wrong: the sequence end matches TRBJ2-7 better. CDR3 length: 16 amino acids. The germline CDR1 and CDR2 sequences are LGHNT and FRNRAP. The CDR3 region has the DNA TGTGCTAGTGGTTTGGTTGACAGGTCTAGCTCCTACGAGCAGTACTTC. Amino acid sequence: CASGLVDRSSSYEQYF.

The chain joins TRBV30 to TRBJ2-5, with D tentatively TRBD2 (6 bases). V dropped 3 bases and J dropped 9 bases, with 17 bases sitting between them. CDR1 and CDR2 (germline): GTSNPN, SVGIG (reference sequence). The CDR3 totals 13 residues. CDR3 sequence: CAWSLDTGGAQYF. In DNA, the CDR3 is TGTGCCTGGAGCCTTGACACTGGCGGGGCCCAGTACTTC.

The V call is TRBV30, the J call TRBJ1-6; D may be TRBD1 (6 bases). Deletions cut 0 bases from V and 1 base from J, with 25 bases between. The CDR3 covers 21 residues. Germline values: CDR1 GTSNPN, CDR2 SVGIG (reference sequence). For the CDR3, the DNA is TGTGCCTGGAGTGTACGGTCCGGATCCTGGGGACACGGGTCCTATAATTCACCCCTCCACTTT. This codes for CAWSVRSGSWGHGSYNSPLHF.